These T cell receptor beta chains were read from a single sample in a study of vaccination and CD4 T cells after COVID-19. No antigen is known for these receptors. From the PCR reads, TCRdb called clonotypes with MiXCR, one entry per CDR3 protein. In the table there are about 5,900 distinct CDR3 sequences, roughly three fifths of which are singletons. The sequenced material came from CD4+ T cells from blood, cultured in vitro. The receptors stem from a human donor who had recovered from COVID-19. The CDR3 runs from the conserved cysteine through the conserved F or W. A D gene is named only where the DNA matches it firmly. Clone size is shown for a subset of rows, as once, few, many or a class of expanded clone.

TRBJ2-1 NA TRBV6-2/TRBV6-3 TRBD1 CASSYGTGHYNEQFF TGTGCCAGCAGTTACGGGACAGGACACTACAATGAGCAGTTCTTC
TRBJ1-4 NA TRBV7-9 NA CASSLASQGGEKLFF TGTGCCAGCAGCTTAGCTTCACAGGGTGGTGAAAAACTGTTTTTT
TRBJ2-5 once TRBV9 TRBD2 CASSVRLAGETQYF TGTGCCAGCAGCGTCAGACTAGCGGGGGAGACCCAGTACTTC
TRBJ2-7 NA TRBV20-1 NA CSARLRGASYEQYF TGCAGTGCTCGCCTCAGGGGGGCCTCCTACGAGCAGTACTTC
TRBJ2-7 NA TRBV6-2/TRBV6-3 TRBD1 CASSPTGTGWYEQYF TGTGCCAGCAGTCCGACCGGGACAGGGTGGTACGAGCAGTACTTC
TRBJ2-2 NA TRBV7-9 NA CASSPGHSNTGELFF TGTGCCAGCAGCCCGGGACACTCGAACACCGGGGAGCTGTTTTTT
TRBJ2-1 NA TRBV6-1 TRBD1 CASSQQGRTYNEQFF TGTGCCAGCAGCCAACAGGGGCGCACCTACAATGAGCAGTTCTTC
TRBJ1-1 NA TRBV11-2 NA CASSATRGGTEAFF TGTGCCAGCAGCGCCACCAGGGGAGGAACTGAAGCTTTCTTT
TRBJ1-6 NA TRBV6-5 TRBD1 CASSYTSKGAGSPLHF TGTGCCAGCAGTTACACCTCGAAGGGGGCAGGTTCACCCCTCCACTTT
TRBJ2-5 NA TRBV18 NA CASSPPYRDRWQETQYF TGTGCCAGCTCACCGCCCTACAGGGATCGGTGGCAAGAGACCCAGTACTTC
TRBJ2-1 NA TRBV20-1 NA CSAQQAATFNEQFF TGCAGTGCGCAACAGGCGGCGACTTTCAATGAGCAGTTCTTC
TRBJ2-7 NA TRBV6-1 NA CASSEGQGPGGQYF TGTGCCAGCAGTGAAGGACAGGGACCCGGGGGGCAGTACTTC
TRBJ2-3 NA TRBV7-9 NA CASSAGLPTDTQYF TGTGCCAGCAGCGCGGGACTCCCCACAGATACGCAGTATTTT
TRBJ1-2 NA TRBV24-1 NA CATSDSGYYGYTF TGTGCCACCAGTGATTCGGGTTACTATGGCTACACCTTC
TRBJ2-7 NA TRBV7-2 TRBD2 CASSTTSGGHYEQYF TGTGCCAGCAGCACGACTAGCGGGGGACACTACGAGCAGTACTTC
TRBJ1-2 NA TRBV2 NA CASSEALAPWGYGYTF TGTGCCAGCAGTGAAGCGCTGGCACCCTGGGGCTATGGCTACACCTTC
TRBJ2-4 NA TRBV28 NA CASSSPGENIQYF TGTGCCAGCAGTTCCCCCGGGGAAAACATTCAGTACTTC
TRBJ1-1 NA TRBV10-1 NA CASSESNREAFF TGCGCCAGCAGTGAGTCGAACAGGGAAGCTTTCTTT
TRBJ2-1 once TRBV19 TRBD1 CASSIRGQGAISSYNEQFF TGTGCCAGTAGTATTAGGGGACAGGGGGCGATTTCCTCCTACAATGAGCAGTTCTTC
TRBJ2-7 NA TRBV20-1 NA CSAREVDWGKSSDEQYF TGCAGTGCTAGAGAGGTGGATTGGGGCAAGAGCTCCGACGAGCAGTACTTC